Following are 24 T cell receptor beta chains from one sample sequenced in a study of blood T cell repertoires in COVID-19. The assay was immunoSEQ multiplex PCR, and TCRdb's table has in-frame clones only and misses some. This repertoire shows about 66,000 clones, around 92% found once; its top ten account for approximately 1.5%. Sequencing was done on a sample of peripheral blood. Receptor source: a man in his sixties with acute or convalescent COVID-19.

This clone was seen a few times. J is TRBJ1-1 and V is TRBV11-2; 12 positions agree with TRBD1. The CDR3 contains 17 residues. V lost 3 bases and J lost 4; bases outside the gene matches: 9. Germline V gene lookup returns CDR1 SGHAT and CDR2 FQNNGV. The CDR3 DNA reads TGTGCCAGCAGCTTCCGGGACAGGGGGCGGGATAGCACTGAAGCTTTCTTT. Translation gives CASSFRDRGRDSTEAFF.

The genes are TRBV5-1 and TRBJ2-1; weak D call: TRBD2 (6 bases). V lost 4 bases to trimming and J lost 6 bases, with 14 bases between them. The CDR3 length is 14 residues. CDR1 and CDR2 (germline): SGHRS, YFSETQ. This CDR3 reads CASSLTGGSNEQFF. CDR3 in DNA: TGCGCCAGCAGCCTAACCGGGGGTTCCAATGAGCAGTTCTTC.

The genes are TRBV7-9 and TRBJ2-7; TRBD1 is a possible D gene (6 bases). V was cut by 3 bases and J by 2 bases, with 26 bases left in between. From germline, CDR1 is SEHNR and CDR2 FQNEAQ (reference sequence). The CDR3 length is 19 residues. The CDR3 DNA follows: TGTGCCAGCAGCTTGGGCCAAGGGGGACGCTCCTCCAGCACCTACGAGCAGTACTTC. Its protein is CASSLGQGGRSSSTYEQYF.

The chain employs TRBV7-8 and TRBJ2-3; tentative D call: TRBD2 (6 bases). Trimming removed 3 bases at V and 2 bases at J, with 15 bases between. CDR1 is SGHVS and CDR2 is FQNEAQ in the germline V gene. This CDR3 spans 16 amino acids. The CDR3 loop is CASSFGGSISTDTQYF. The CDR3, as DNA: TGTGCCAGCAGCTTTGGGGGGAGTATTTCCACAGATACGCAGTATTTT.

This clone was seen once. The chain employs TRBV10-2 and TRBJ1-4; 9 nucleotides agree with TRBD1. The CDR3 consists of 14 residues. Germline V lookup: CDR1 WSHSY, CDR2 SAAADI. The V and J ends lost 5 bases and 5 bases, in that order; junction bases with no gene match: 3. The chain's CDR3 is CASSWTGDNEKLFF. The DNA for the CDR3 is TGCGCCAGCAGTTGGACAGGGGACAATGAAAAACTGTTTTTT.

Comment on this clone: Other DNA sequences in this specimen translate into the identical CDR3. The gene calls are TRBV11-2 and TRBJ2-2; D remains ambiguous. This CDR3 comprises 12 residues. Trimming took off 8 bases at V and 6 bases at J, with 10 bases between the two ends. CDR1 and CDR2 from the germline V gene are SGHAT and FQNNGV. The CDR3 nucleotides are TGTGCCAGCTCCCCTGTCGCCGGGGAGCTGTTTTTT. Protein product: CASSPVAGELFF.

The chain employs TRBV14 and TRBJ1-2; TRBD1 is a possible D gene (5 bases). Germline assignment: CDR1 SGHDN and CDR2 FVKESK. V lost 0 bases and J lost 6, with 8 bases in between. The CDR3 spans 13 residues. As DNA, the CDR3 is TGTGCCAGCAGCCAAGATCAGGGCCATGGCTACACCTTC. It codes for CASSQDQGHGYTF.

This rearrangement joins TRBV5-1 to TRBJ1-1, with D unresolved. The CDR3 totals 14 residues. Trimming pared 5 bases from V and 0 bases from J, leaving 11 bases between. Looked up from germline, CDR1 is SGHRS and CDR2 is YFSETQ. The CDR3 DNA reads as TGCGCCAGCAGTGAGTCCGGGGTGAACACTGAAGCTTTCTTT. It codes for CASSESGVNTEAFF.

The J gene is TRBJ2-5, the V gene TRBV11-2, with 9 positions matching TRBD2. The CDR3 contains 16 residues. J lost 1 base, V lost 3 bases, and 6 bases had no gene match. Germline V CDR1 and CDR2: SGHAT, FQNNGV. The CDR3 region has the DNA TGTGCCAGCAGCTTTTCACTAGCGGGCGTCCAAGAGACCCAGTACTTC. It translates to CASSFSLAGVQETQYF.

The chain is built from TRBV5-4 and TRBJ1-4; D gene ambiguous. This CDR3 spans 15 amino acids. V was shortened by 0 bases and J by 2 bases, with 8 bases between the two germline ends. CDR1 and CDR2 (germline): SGHNT, YYREEE (reference sequence). In DNA, the CDR3 is TGTGCCAGCAGCTTGGGAGGGAGGACTAATGAAAAACTGTTTTTT. Translating gives CASSLGGRTNEKLFF.

This clone has a single count. The chain has TRBV2 and TRBJ2-7, with a weak D call TRBD2 (7 bases). CDR1 and CDR2 (germline): SNHLY, FYNNEI. Trimming pared 3 bases from V and 6 bases from J, leaving 12 bases between. This CDR3 is 13 amino acids long. CDR3 region: CASSERGPLEQYF. As DNA, the CDR3 is TGTGCCAGCAGTGAGCGGGGGCCCCTCGAGCAGTACTTC.

The rearrangement uses TRBV2 and TRBJ1-2; D is undetermined. Germline V CDR1 and CDR2: SNHLY, FYNNEI. V dropped 9 bases and J dropped 0 bases, with 14 bases sitting between them. This CDR3 has 14 residues. The DNA of the CDR3 is TGTGCCAGAAGCACTACAACCCCTAACTATGGCTACACCTTC. Residues: CARSTTTPNYGYTF.

This chain links TRBV5-1 with TRBJ2-1; 11 nucleotides match TRBD2. Germline V gene data show CDR1 as SGHRS and CDR2 as YFSETQ. The junction had 7 bases not matched to a gene; V was cut back by 4 bases and J by 7 bases. The CDR3 totals 15 residues. The CDR3 sequence is CASSATSGVRNEQFF. The CDR3 nucleotides are TGCGCCAGCAGCGCGACTAGCGGGGTGAGGAATGAGCAGTTCTTC.

V usage is TRBV10-3 and J usage is TRBJ2-5, with a possible D match to TRBD2 (5 bases). Germline V lookup: CDR1 ENHRY, CDR2 SYGVKD. Deletions cut 0 bases from V and 1 base from J, with 24 bases between. The CDR3 contains 20 residues. The CDR3 region has the DNA TGTGCCATCAGTGAGTCGAGGGTAAAAGAGGCACCTACGATCCAAGAGACCCAGTACTTC. Translation: CAISESRVKEAPTIQETQYF.

The V and J genes are TRBV30 and TRBJ1-2; 12 nucleotides match TRBD1. Trimming at V came to 0 bases and at J to 7 bases, leaving 9 bases not matched to a gene. CDR3 length equals 16 residues. CDR1 and CDR2 (germline): GTSNPN, SVGIG (reference sequence). The CDR3 nucleotides are TGTGCCTGGAGTGTACCCACGGGACAGGGGGCCTCTGGCTACACCTTC. It encodes CAWSVPTGQGASGYTF.

J is TRBJ1-1 and V is TRBV4-2; D is undetermined. Germline values: CDR1 LGHNA, CDR2 YNFKEQ. This CDR3 region has 13 residues. Trimming took off 4 bases at V and 1 base at J, with 7 bases between the two ends. Here the CDR3 reads CASSLTPNTEAFF. The CDR3 DNA reads TGTGCCAGCAGCCTAACACCGAACACTGAAGCTTTCTTT.

The V call is TRBV6-5, the J call TRBJ1-1; a possible D gene is TRBD1 (5 bases). The CDR3 consists of 15 residues. Trimming shortened V by 6 bases and J by 1 base, and 15 bases separated the two germline ends. CDR1 and CDR2 (germline): MNHEY, SVGAGI. This CDR3 reads CASSSTDGRNTEAFF. CDR3 bases: TGTGCCAGCAGCTCGACAGACGGACGGAACACTGAAGCTTTCTTT.

In this sample, this clone turned up a few times. This chain links TRBV5-6 with TRBJ2-5; 8 nucleotides agree with TRBD2. Germline V gene sequence: CDR1 SGHDT, CDR2 YYEEEE. Germline trimming cut 2 bases from V and 2 bases from J; bases unmatched to any gene: 8. The CDR3 covers 16 residues. CDR3 coding DNA: TGTGCCAGCAGCTTTTCGTTCAGCGGGGGACAAGAGACCCAGTACTTC. Its protein is CASSFSFSGGQETQYF. Filled out from reference TRBV5-6 and TRBJ2-5, the complete variable domain reads DAGVTQSPTHLIKTRGQQVTLRCSPKSGHDTVSWYQQALGQGPQFIFQYYEEEERQRGNFPDRFSGHQFPNYSSELNVNALLLGDSALYLCASSFSFSGGQETQYFGPGTRLLVL.

V and J are TRBV2 and TRBJ1-2, with 8 bases matching TRBD1. From germline, CDR1 is SNHLY and CDR2 FYNNEI. V gave up 5 bases and J gave up 4 bases; unmatched junction bases: 6. The CDR3 sequence is 14 residues long. CDR3 bases: TGTGCCAGCAGTTCCTTCAGGGGGCTCTATGGCTACACCTTC. Translation: CASSSFRGLYGYTF.

The V call is TRBV19, the J call TRBJ1-3; the match to TRBD1 covers 7 bases. Germline assignment: CDR1 LNHDA and CDR2 SQIVND (reference sequence). The CDR3 sequence is 15 residues long. V lost 3 bases, J lost 0 bases, and 2 bases stayed unmatched. The CDR3 spells CASSMGQSSGNTIYF. The DNA of the CDR3 is TGTGCCAGTAGTATGGGACAGAGCTCTGGAAACACCATATATTTT.

This chain links TRBV6-6 with TRBJ1-2; tentative D call: TRBD1 (5 bases). Germline CDR1 MNHNY, CDR2 SVGAGI (reference sequence). V lost 5 bases and J 5 bases, leaving 18 bases between the germline ends. The CDR3 extends over 15 amino acids. DNA of the CDR3: TGTGCCAGCAGTAAACGACTAGGGGAGGGATATGGCTACACCTTC. Translation: CASSKRLGEGYGYTF.

The J gene is TRBJ2-7, the V gene TRBV11-2; D possibly corresponds to TRBD1 (8 bases). Germline V CDR1 and CDR2: SGHAT, FQNNGV. V lost 3 bases and J 6 bases, leaving 18 bases between the germline ends. The CDR3 spans 15 residues. The CDR3 nucleotides are TGTGCCAGCAGCTTGGGGGGGACAGGCCTTTCCGAGCAGTACTTC. This encodes CASSLGGTGLSEQYF.

The chain carries TRBV6-5 and TRBJ2-1; TRBD1 agrees at 7 bases. Germline CDR1 is MNHEY and CDR2 is SVGAGI. This CDR3 region has 13 residues. V was pared by 11 bases and J by 6 bases, with 10 bases of the junction left unmatched. CDR3 coding DNA: TGTGCCGCCTCGGGGACAGTGGGCAATGAGCAGTTCTTC. It specifies CAASGTVGNEQFF.

The chain's CDR3 is CATSVLDHPSGNTIYF. The CDR3 DNA reads TGTGCCACCAGCGTTCTAGATCATCCCAGTGGAAACACCATATATTTT. The chain links TRBV15 to TRBJ1-3, with D unclear. CDR3 length: 16 amino acids. In germline, CDR1 is LNHNV, CDR2 YYDKDF (reference sequence). V was shortened by 5 bases and J by 3 bases, with 17 bases between the two germline ends.